A selection of T cell receptor beta chains follows, all from one sample in a study of T cell responses to AZD1222 COVID-19 vaccine. Assay: immunoSEQ multiplex PCR; the TCRdb copy retains only in-frame clones and omits some. The data show about 150,000 clones, 90% to 95% seen once. Sample: peripheral blood, taken on day 0 of AZD1222 vaccination. Receptor source: an adult in good health. Both conserved end residues are part of each CDR3. D genes are given only for firm matches. Expanded clones are given a class, and other clones once, few, many or no size at all.

TRBV5-4	-	TRBJ2-1	TRBD1	CASSLLDRVNKQFF	TGTGCCAGCAGCCTTCTAGACAGGGTGAATAAGCAGTTCTTC
TRBV11-2	-	TRBJ2-1	TRBD1	CASSQDRQTYEQFF	TGTGCCAGCAGCCAGGACAGGCAGACTTATGAGCAGTTCTTC
TRBV19	once	TRBJ2-3	-	CASSIGDPTDFDTQYF	TGTGCCAGTAGTATAGGGGACCCGACTGATTTTGATACGCAGTATTTT
TRBV10-3	few	TRBJ1-1	TRBD1	CAIRQGGGTEAFF	TGTGCCATCAGGCAGGGGGGAGGGACTGAAGCTTTCTTT
TRBV7-2	once	TRBJ2-5	TRBD2	CASSPVLAGVPETQYF	TGTGCCAGCAGTCCCGTGCTAGCGGGGGTGCCGGAGACCCAGTACTTC
TRBV9	-	TRBJ2-2	TRBD2	CASSVVGLGIGELFF	TGTGCCAGCAGCGTAGTGGGACTAGGTATTGGGGAGCTGTTTTTT
TRBV4-3	once	TRBJ2-1	-	CASSQEGRSYNEQFF	TGCGCCAGCAGCCAAGAGGGACGGAGCTACAATGAGCAGTTCTTC
TRBV19	-	TRBJ1-2	-	CASSIGANYGYTF	TGTGCCAGTAGTATAGGAGCTAACTATGGCTACACCTTC
TRBV4-2	-	TRBJ1-1	TRBD1	CASSQEGRGQGTWYTEAFF	TGTGCCAGCAGCCAAGAGGGCCGGGGACAGGGGACGTGGTACACTGAAGCTTTCTTT
TRBV28	-	TRBJ2-7	-	CASSVAPTYEQYF	TGTGCCAGCAGCGTCGCCCCCACTTACGAGCAGTACTTC
TRBV7-2	-	TRBJ1-4	TRBD1	CASSLGTGGVLEKLFF	TGTGCCAGCAGCTTGGGGACAGGGGGCGTTTTGGAAAAACTGTTTTTT
TRBV4-2	-	TRBJ1-1	TRBD1	CASSQEGTGEVGTEAFF	TGTGCCAGCAGCCAAGAGGGGACAGGGGAGGTAGGCACTGAAGCTTTCTTT
TRBV18	-	TRBJ2-5	-	CASSVQRDQETQYF	TGTGCCAGCTCAGTCCAAAGGGACCAAGAGACCCAGTACTTC
TRBV6-4	-	TRBJ2-3	TRBD2	CASSDGRGAPPDTQYF	TGTGCCAGCAGTGATGGGCGGGGGGCCCCCCCAGATACGCAGTATTTT
TRBV30	-	TRBJ2-3	-	CAWAPGGGDTQYF	TGTGCCTGGGCCCCCGGAGGAGGAGATACGCAGTATTTT
TRBV29-1	-	TRBJ2-1	-	CSVAGQRNYNEQFF	TGCAGCGTCGCGGGACAGCGAAATTACAATGAGCAGTTCTTC
TRBV19	-	TRBJ1-5	-	CASSGTGVQPQHF	TGTGCCAGTAGCGGTACAGGCGTCCAGCCCCAGCATTTT
TRBV30	-	TRBJ1-6	-	CAWSAGRENSPLHF	TGTGCCTGGAGTGCAGGGAGGGAGAATTCACCCCTCCACTTT